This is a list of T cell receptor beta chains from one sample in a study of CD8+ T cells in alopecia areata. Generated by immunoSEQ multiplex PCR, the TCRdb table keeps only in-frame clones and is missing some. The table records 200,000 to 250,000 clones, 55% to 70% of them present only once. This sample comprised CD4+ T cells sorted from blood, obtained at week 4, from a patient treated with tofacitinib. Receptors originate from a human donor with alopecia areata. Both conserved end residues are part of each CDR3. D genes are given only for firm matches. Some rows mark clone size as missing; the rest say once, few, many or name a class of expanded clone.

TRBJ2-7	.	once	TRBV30	TGTGCCTGGAGCCACGGGGCAGGGCCCTCCTACGAGCAGTACTTC	CAWSHGAGPSYEQYF
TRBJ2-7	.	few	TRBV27	TGTGCCAGCAGTCCGACCCTCTCCTACGAGCAGTACTTC	CASSPTLSYEQYF
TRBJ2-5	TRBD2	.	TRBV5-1	TGCGCCAGCAGCAACCCTCGGGATAGCGGGGGACAGACCCAGTACTTC	CASSNPRDSGGQTQYF
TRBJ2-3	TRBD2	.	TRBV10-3	TGTGCCATCAAGAAAGGACTAGCGGGGGGGCAAGGGACAGATACGCAGTATTTT	CAIKKGLAGGQGTDTQYF
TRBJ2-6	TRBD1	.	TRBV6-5	TGTGCCAGCGGAACGGGACAGTCGAGGGCCAACGTCCTGACTTTC	CASGTGQSRANVLTF
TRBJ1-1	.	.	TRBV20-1	TGCAGTGCTTCGGAGAACACTGAAGCTTTCTTT	CSASENTEAFF
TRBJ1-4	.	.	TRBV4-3	TGCGCCAGCAGCCCCTGGCTAAATGAAAAACTGTTTTTT	CASSPWLNEKLFF
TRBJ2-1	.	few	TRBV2	TGTGCCAGCAGTGAAGGGTCATACAATGAGCAGTTCTTC	CASSEGSYNEQFF
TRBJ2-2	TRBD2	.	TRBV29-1	TGCAGCGTGCTGCGGGGGGGCCGGAACACCGGGGAGCTGTTTTTT	CSVLRGGRNTGELFF
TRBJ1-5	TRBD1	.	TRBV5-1	TGCGCCAGCAGCTTGCAAGGGGACAGAAATCAGCCCCAGCATTTT	CASSLQGDRNQPQHF
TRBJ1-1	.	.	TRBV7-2	TGTGCCAGCAGCTTAGTGGTGGTCGACACTGAAGCTTTCTTT	CASSLVVVDTEAFF
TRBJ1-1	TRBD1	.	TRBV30	TGTGCCTGGAGTTCCACGACAGGGGGCCACACTGAAGCTTTCTTT	CAWSSTTGGHTEAFF
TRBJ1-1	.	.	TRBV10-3	TGTGCCATCAGTGGGCAGACAGGACCGAACACTGAAGCTTTCTTT	CAISGQTGPNTEAFF
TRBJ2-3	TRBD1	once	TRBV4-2	TGTGCCAGCAGCCAAGGGGACAGGGACACAGATACGCAGTATTTT	CASSQGDRDTDTQYF
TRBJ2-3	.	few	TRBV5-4	TGTGCCAGCAGCTCCTACACCACACGCACAGATACGCAGTATTTT	CASSSYTTRTDTQYF
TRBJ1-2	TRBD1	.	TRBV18	TGTGCCAGCTCAACAGGGACAGGGGCTAACTATGGCTACACCTTC	CASSTGTGANYGYTF
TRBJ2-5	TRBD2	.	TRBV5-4	TGTGCCAGCAGCTTGAGGGGACACTGGACTAGCGGGGGCCAAGAGACCCAGTACTTC	CASSLRGHWTSGGQETQYF
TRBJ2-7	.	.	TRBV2	TGTGCCAGCAAAGTGACTAACGAGCAGTACTTC	CASKVTNEQYF
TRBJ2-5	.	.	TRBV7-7	TGTGCTAGCAGCGGGGGACAGTACCAAGAGACCCAGTACTTC	CASSGGQYQETQYF
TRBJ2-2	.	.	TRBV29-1	TGCAGCGTTGTGGGGGCGGGTAGCACCGGGGAGCTGTTTTTT	CSVVGAGSTGELFF
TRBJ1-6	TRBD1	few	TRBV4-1	TGCGCCAGCAGCCAAGACCCACACAGGACAGGGGGTTTTTCACCCCTCCACTTT	CASSQDPHRTGGFSPLHF
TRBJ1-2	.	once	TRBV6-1	TGTGCCAGCAGTGAATTGTCGGACGGAGGCTATGGCTACACCTTC	CASSELSDGGYGYTF
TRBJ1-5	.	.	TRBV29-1	TGCAGCGTTGCGGGCTCCGAGGGGCAGCCCCAGCATTTT	CSVAGSEGQPQHF
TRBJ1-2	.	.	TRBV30	TGTGCCTGGAGCGGAGGGATCGGCTCTAACTATGGCTACACCTTC	CAWSGGIGSNYGYTF
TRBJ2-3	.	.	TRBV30	TGTGCCTGGACCAGGGACCCCACAGATACGCAGTATTTT	CAWTRDPTDTQYF
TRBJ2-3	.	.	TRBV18	TGTGCCAGCTCACCACGCCTGGGGGCTAGCACAGATACGCAGTATTTT	CASSPRLGASTDTQYF
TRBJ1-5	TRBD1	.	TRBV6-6	TGTGCCAGCAGTCCTGGGGACAGGGGGGGCAATCAGCCCCAGCATTTT	CASSPGDRGGNQPQHF
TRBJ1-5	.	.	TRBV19	TGTGCCAGTAGTATGCAGGGACTTAGCAATCAGCCCCAGCATTTT	CASSMQGLSNQPQHF
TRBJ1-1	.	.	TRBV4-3	TGCGCCAGCAGCCTGTGGGTACTTCTCGCCACTGAAGCTTTCTTT	CASSLWVLLATEAFF